The 2 T cell receptor beta chains in this list originate from one sample, sequenced in a study of T cell changes during pregnancy in multiple sclerosis. Method: immunoSEQ multiplex PCR; TCRdb's copy keeps in-frame clones and lacks some. This table holds roughly 64,000 clones, about 96% found once. The material sequenced was CD8+ T cells from peripheral blood mononuclear cells, taken after pregnancy. Receptor source: a female donor with multiple sclerosis, enrolled in a pregnancy study.

This chain uses TRBV4-2 with TRBJ1-2; D remains unclear. Germline V CDR1 and CDR2: LGHNA, YNFKEQ. The ends were cut back, 4 bases at V and 5 bases at J, with 17 bases in the middle. This CDR3 is built from 15 residues. In DNA form, the CDR3 reads TGTGCCAGCAGCCCTGGAAGTGGCAGGCCGTATGGCTACACCTTC. It translates to CASSPGSGRPYGYTF.

The J gene is TRBJ2-7, the V gene TRBV7-2, with D tentatively TRBD2 (6 bases). V lost 4 bases, J lost 2 bases, and 12 bases lay in between. CDR3 size: 14 residues. The germline V gene encodes CDR1 SGHTA and CDR2 FQGNSA. CDR3 sequence (DNA): TGTGCCAGCAGCTACCGGGAGTTCGCCTACGAGCAGTACTTC. It is translated as CASSYREFAYEQYF. Together with reference TRBV7-2 and TRBJ2-7, the CDR3 gives the full variable domain: GAGVSQSPSNKVTEKGKDVELRCDPISGHTALYWYRQSLGQGLEFLIYFQGNSAPDKSGLPSDRFSAERTGGSVSTLTIQRTQQEDSAVYLCASSYREFAYEQYFGPGTRLTVT.